This T cell receptor beta chain was recovered during a study of tumor and adjacent non-tumor tissue in lung cancer. The germline V and J ends were trimmed by 4 bases and 5 bases, with 13 bases remaining between them. There are 14 residues in the CDR3. In germline, CDR1 is SGHRS, CDR2 YFSETQ. TCRbeta libraries were built with three rounds of nested PCR, modified from ARM-PCR. TCRdb independently ran MiXCR on the multiplex PCR reads; one entry per CDR3 protein. The sample contains over 100,000 distinct CDR3 sequences, approximately 71% of which appear only once. As concerns this clonotype: Antigen: not known.

RNA was extracted from bulk tissue without any cell sorting. General study points: Top 100 clones took a larger repertoire share in normal lung.

This chain connects TRBV5-1 to TRBJ2-1; tentative D call: TRBD2 (6 bases). The sequence came from a woman in her sixties with non-small cell lung cancer. The sequenced sample was lung tumor tissue. CDR3 bases: TGCGCCAGCAGCGAGGGACTGTTCGACAATGAGCAGTTCTTC. Its protein product is CASSEGLFDNEQFF.